Ten or more counts support the clone carrying this T cell receptor (beta chain). Alpha- and beta-chain coverage of first-strand cDNA came from TRAV- and TRBV-specific primers. The TCRs were subjected to amplification over approximately 19 PCR cycles employing a constant-region primer in conjunction with a V-primer adapter. TCRdb called the reads again in MiXCR, with one record for every CDR3 protein. The table includes 35,000 to 50,000 distinct CDR3 sequences, less than 40% detected once. The sample comes from a study of low-dose radiotherapy and immunotherapy resistance in tumors. The time point was: before trial treatment. Sequences were derived from PBMCs, sampled before treatment. The sequence derives from a male donor with gallbladder cancer.

The CDR3 bases are TGCAGTCCTGATAGGGGGGGAGTCAATGAGCAGTTCTTC. It translates to CSPDRGGVNEQFF. The chain recombines TRBV20-1 with TRBJ2-1; D might be TRBD2 (7 bases). CDR1 and CDR2 from the germline V gene are DFQATT and SNEGSKA (reference sequence). Trimming removed 8 bases from V and 6 bases from J, with 17 bases in between. The CDR3 covers 13 residues.